This T cell receptor beta chain is from a study of lymphopenia after photon versus proton radiotherapy. Study-level findings and limits: Survival link was tested only in deceased patients; proton benefit remains a possibility. After lymphocyte nadir, photon-treated repertoires showed oligoclonal expansion, especially CD8+ Temra. In patients who died, overall survival fell as post-nadir TCR diversity dropped more. Photon-treated patients lost naive T cells and TCR diversity; proton-treated stayed stable.

Comments on this clone: The antigen remains unidentified.

The data were produced by immunoSEQ multiplex PCR, yet TCRdb's version contains in-frame clones alone and is incomplete. The repertoire consists of 26,000 or so clones, with around 85% occurring once and the leading ten covering around 5%. The input for sequencing was peripheral blood, taken from a patient treated with photon-based radiotherapy. This TCR derives from a man aged 30-40 years with gastric cancer.

The CDR3 loop is CASTPENVRRQKSTGELFF. In nucleotides, the CDR3 is TGTGCCAGCACCCCGGAGAACGTAAGACGGCAGAAAAGCACCGGGGAGCTGTTTTTT. The chain carries TRBV21-1 and TRBJ2-2; TRBD2, as called in the table, went unchecked against the DNA. TRBV21-1 is designated a pseudogene. The length of the CDR3 is 19 residues.